Presented here are 32 T cell receptor beta chains from one specimen sequenced in a study of cytomegalovirus exposure and HLA in healthy donors. Use of 60 Vbeta and 13 Jbeta primers characterized the PCR. Clones were read by immunoSEQ multiplex PCR, and TCRdb kept only the in-frame ones, dropping some. The table lists about 180,000 clones, around 77% of them singletons. What was sequenced was PBMCs. The origin of the receptors is a woman aged 25-40 years in good health and CMV-seronegative.

V gene TRBV9 combines with J gene TRBJ1-5, with D possibly TRBD1 on 5 matching bases. This CDR3 contains 14 residues. V shed 4 bases and J shed 2 bases, with 10 bases lying between them. Germline V lookup: CDR1 SGDLS, CDR2 YYNGEE. The CDR3 sequence: CASSSGGGNQPQHF. CDR3 in DNA: TGTGCCAGCAGCAGCGGAGGGGGCAATCAGCCCCAGCATTTT.

This clone has only one observation. The gene calls are TRBV9 and TRBJ2-1; 8 bases fit TRBD2. CDR1 and CDR2 from the germline V gene are SGDLS and YYNGEE. This CDR3 is built from 17 residues. V was pared by 1 base and J by 10 bases, with 16 bases of the junction left unmatched. Here the CDR3 reads CASSVQMGGLGLGEQFF. The CDR3 DNA is TGTGCCAGCAGCGTACAGATGGGGGGACTAGGTTTAGGAGAGCAGTTCTTC.

CDR3 sequence: CASSQDLAASYEQYF. The CDR3 DNA follows: TGTGCCAGCAGCCAAGATCTAGCCGCCTCCTACGAGCAGTACTTC. V is TRBV4-2 and J is TRBJ2-7; possible D gene TRBD2, 5 bases. The CDR3 extends over 15 amino acids. The V end lost 0 bases, the J end lost 0 bases, and 9 bases lay between the germline ends. The germline gives CDR1 LGHNA, CDR2 YNFKEQ.

The chain uses TRBV5-4 and TRBJ1-5; unclear D gene. Between the trimmed V and J ends, which lost 0 bases and 2 bases, there was a span of 6 bases. CDR1 is SGHNT and CDR2 is YYREEE in the germline V gene (reference sequence). This CDR3 has 14 residues. CDR3 residues: CASSLGSGNQPQHF. CDR3 in DNA: TGTGCCAGCAGCTTGGGGAGTGGCAATCAGCCCCAGCATTTT.

The chain joins TRBV27 to TRBJ2-7; a weak D match, TRBD1 (6 bases). Germline lookup yields CDR1 MNHEY and CDR2 SMNVEV (reference sequence). Trimming removed 2 bases from V and 5 bases from J, with 10 bases in between. This CDR3 is built from 13 residues. Written as DNA, the CDR3 is TGTGCCAGCAGTTTAACGACAGGTAACGAGCAGTACTTC. Translating it yields CASSLTTGNEQYF.

The chain uses TRBV30 and TRBJ1-1; TRBD1 matches 10 bases. J gave up 5 bases and V 8 bases, and 11 bases lay outside the gene matches. The CDR3 loop spans 14 amino acids. Germline V gives CDR1 GTSNPN, CDR2 SVGIG (reference sequence). CDR3 coding DNA: TGTGCCCGTCTGGGTCTGGACAGGGGGACTGAAGCTTTCTTT. Its translation: CARLGLDRGTEAFF.

This chain links TRBV29-1 with TRBJ2-5, with TRBD1 identical over 10 bases. The V and J ends lost 3 bases and 1 base, in that order; junction bases with no gene match: 11. This CDR3 has 17 residues. Germline CDR1 is SQVTM and CDR2 is ANQGSEA. This chain's CDR3 is CSVDLGQGFRAQETQYF. CDR3 bases: TGCAGCGTTGATCTGGGACAGGGGTTCAGAGCCCAAGAGACCCAGTACTTC.

This clone was observed a few times. V gene TRBV6-5 combines with J gene TRBJ2-5, with 13 bases aligning to TRBD2. This CDR3 has 15 amino acids. Unmatched junction bases numbered 3, after V lost 4 bases and J lost 4 bases. Germline CDR1 reads MNHEY; CDR2 reads SVGAGI. DNA of the CDR3: TGTGCCAGCAGTTCCGGACTAGCGGGGGTAGAGACCCAGTACTTC. Protein: CASSSGLAGVETQYF.

This clone showed up just a few times. V and J are TRBV2 and TRBJ2-3; D not resolved. Trimming cost V 2 bases and J 5 bases, with 5 bases left between them. CDR3 size: 12 residues. Germline CDR1 reads SNHLY; CDR2 reads FYNNEI. Here the CDR3 DNA reads TGTGCCAGCAGTGAACAGGTAGATACGCAGTATTTT. Its translation is CASSEQVDTQYF.

This clone showed up just once. The chain carries TRBV12-5 and TRBJ2-7; TRBD2 matches at 8 bases. Germline V CDR1 and CDR2: LGHNT, FRNRAP. V shed 5 bases and J 6 bases; nucleotides not matched to a gene: 12. This CDR3 has 15 amino acids. CDR3 amino acids: CASGDHPGGAGEQYF. Written as DNA, the CDR3 is TGTGCTAGTGGTGACCATCCGGGGGGGGCAGGCGAGCAGTACTTC.

The gene calls are TRBV18 and TRBJ2-3; 10 positions match TRBD2. The J segment lost 0 bases and the V segment lost 0 bases, leaving 9 bases of the junction unmatched. This CDR3 is built from 19 residues. Per the germline V gene, CDR1 is KGHSH and CDR2 is LQKENI. The CDR3 region is CASSPPRLAGAGSTDTQYF. The CDR3 nucleotides are TGTGCCAGCTCACCACCTAGGCTAGCGGGGGCAGGTAGCACAGATACGCAGTATTTT.

V is TRBV7-9 and J is TRBJ2-7; possible D gene TRBD2, 6 bases. Germline V gives CDR1 SEHNR, CDR2 FQNEAQ (reference sequence). This CDR3 is built from 13 residues. Trimming took off 5 bases at V and 5 bases at J, with 13 bases between the two ends. CDR3 nucleotide sequence: TGTGCCAGCAGCCCCTGGGGGAGGAACGAGCAGTACTTC. It specifies CASSPWGRNEQYF. The variable domain in full, completed from reference TRBV7-9 and TRBJ2-7, reads DTGVSQNPRHKITKRGQNVTFRCDPISEHNRLYWYRQTLGQGPEFLTYFQNEAQLEKSRLLSDRFSAERPKGSFSTLEIQRTEQGDSAMYLCASSPWGRNEQYFGPGTRLTVT.

This chain links TRBV4-2 with TRBJ1-4; maybe TRBD1 (6 bases). V was clipped by 3 bases and J by 2 bases, with 13 bases between them. From germline, CDR1 is LGHNA and CDR2 YNFKEQ. The CDR3 is 16 residues long. The CDR3 nucleotides read TGTGCCAGCAGCCAGCCGTCAGGGGAGACTAATGAAAAACTGTTTTTT. This translates into CASSQPSGETNEKLFF.

In this sample, this clone turned up once. The chain has TRBV7-6 and TRBJ1-2, with D maybe TRBD1 (6 bases). The CDR3 has 13 residues. Trimming stripped 5 bases from V and 7 bases from J, with 14 bases between. The germline gives CDR1 SGHVS, CDR2 FNYEAQ. CDR3 in amino acids: CASSQGNYIGYTF. The CDR3 region has the DNA TGTGCCAGCAGCCAGGGGAATTATATTGGCTACACCTTC.

The DNA of the CDR3 is TGTGCCAGCAGCTTAAATCGCTACAATGAGCAGTTCTTC. This encodes CASSLNRYNEQFF. The V gene is TRBV7-2, the J gene TRBJ2-1; D unresolved. Germline lookup yields CDR1 SGHTA and CDR2 FQGNSA. This CDR3 comprises 13 residues. The ends were cut back, 2 bases at V and 3 bases at J, with 5 bases in the middle.

The V and J genes are TRBV4-2 and TRBJ2-1; 14 bases are a match to TRBD2. The CDR3 runs to 17 residues. CDR1 LGHNA and CDR2 YNFKEQ come from the germline V gene. The V segment lost 2 bases and the J segment 3 bases; nucleotides outside the gene matches: 3. The CDR3 spells CASSQRGLAGVYNEQFF. In nucleotides, the CDR3 is TGTGCCAGCAGCCAACGGGGACTAGCGGGGGTCTACAATGAGCAGTTCTTC.

The chain has TRBV6-1 and TRBJ1-6, with a weak D call TRBD1 (6 bases). Germline lookup yields CDR1 MNHNS and CDR2 SASEGT. The CDR3 is 16 amino acids. V lost 3 bases, J lost 9 bases, and 18 bases lay in between. CDR3 in DNA: TGTGCCAGCAGTGAGCGACAGGCAATCACGGCTTCACCCCTCCACTTT. Translating gives CASSERQAITASPLHF.

The rearrangement uses TRBV4-3 and TRBJ1-2, with 7 nucleotides matching TRBD1. Looked up from germline, CDR1 is LGHNA and CDR2 is YSLEER. The J segment lost 1 base and the V segment lost 4 bases, leaving 9 bases of the junction unmatched. CDR3 length equals 16 residues. Here the CDR3 reads CASSPQPGQNNYGYTF. The CDR3 nucleotides read TGCGCCAGCAGCCCACAACCGGGACAGAATAACTATGGCTACACCTTC.

V usage is TRBV6-5 and J usage is TRBJ1-5; D might be TRBD1 (5 bases). The CDR3 covers 13 residues. Per the germline V gene, CDR1 is MNHEY and CDR2 is SVGAGI. V lost 4 bases, J lost 6 bases, and 10 bases lay in between. The CDR3 nucleotides are TGTGCCAGCAGTTGGGGGGGAACTCAGCCCCAGCATTTT. Encoded protein: CASSWGGTQPQHF.

This clone is a singleton in its sample. The chain employs TRBV9 and TRBJ1-2; 9 bases fit TRBD1. The trim removed 0 bases at V and 3 bases at J, leaving 3 bases unmatched. CDR3 length: 15 amino acids. Germline V gene lookup returns CDR1 SGDLS and CDR2 YYNGEE. This chain's CDR3 is CASSVATGGYYGYTF. In DNA form, the CDR3 reads TGTGCCAGCAGCGTAGCTACAGGGGGCTACTATGGCTACACCTTC.

This clone has only one observation. This sequence joins TRBV18 and TRBJ1-2, with D maybe TRBD1 (6 bases). The CDR3 sequence is 17 residues long. V lost 2 bases, J lost 3 bases, and 19 bases lay in between. Germline CDR1 KGHSH, CDR2 LQKENI. DNA of the CDR3: TGTGCCAGCTCACCAAGGGTGACAGGTGGTATGTACTATGGCTACACCTTC. Translated: CASSPRVTGGMYYGYTF. Variable domain in full (rest from reference TRBV18 and TRBJ1-2): NAGVMQNPRHLVRRRGQEARLRCSPMKGHSHVYWYRQLPEEGLKFMVYLQKENIIDESGMPKERFSAEFPKEGPSILRIQQVVRGDSAAYFCASSPRVTGGMYYGYTFGSGTRLTVV.

In its sample, this clone was seen once. V gene TRBV5-4 combines with J gene TRBJ2-3; weak D call: TRBD2 (7 bases). The CDR3 covers 15 residues. V lost 2 bases and J 3 bases, leaving 13 bases between the germline ends. CDR1 SGHNT and CDR2 YYREEE come from the germline V gene (reference sequence). The CDR3 spells CASSFGGGATDTQYF. In DNA, the CDR3 is TGTGCCAGCAGCTTCGGAGGGGGGGCAACAGATACGCAGTATTTT.

The chain recombines TRBV5-4 with TRBJ1-2; 10 bases are a match to TRBD1. Unmatched junction bases numbered 5, after V lost 0 bases and J lost 6 bases. Per the germline V gene, CDR1 is SGHNT and CDR2 is YYREEE (reference sequence). There are 15 residues in the CDR3. The CDR3 coding sequence is TGTGCCAGCAGCTTGGACCGGACAGGGGGAAATGGCTACACCTTC. Encoded protein: CASSLDRTGGNGYTF.

The rearrangement links TRBV7-2 to TRBJ1-1; D unclear. The germline V and J ends were trimmed by 1 base and 0 bases, with 6 bases remaining between them. Germline CDR1 and CDR2: SGHTA and FQGNSA. CDR3 length: 14 residues. CDR3 coding DNA: TGTGCCAGCAGCTTAGTTCCATTGAACACTGAAGCTTTCTTT. Translation gives CASSLVPLNTEAFF.

The CDR3 region is CASSFIFREHTEAFF. The CDR3 bases are TGTGCCAGCAGCTTTATCTTCAGGGAACACACTGAAGCTTTCTTT. This chain uses TRBV7-2 with TRBJ1-1; D is possibly TRBD1 (5 bases). The CDR3 loop spans 15 amino acids. The germline gives CDR1 SGHTA, CDR2 FQGNSA. Trimming took off 3 bases at V and 3 bases at J, with 14 bases between the two ends.

This clone occurred a few times. V gene TRBV6-5 combines with J gene TRBJ1-5; the D gene is possibly TRBD1 (5 bases). Germline assignment: CDR1 MNHEY and CDR2 SVGAGI. V gave up 2 bases and J gave up 7 bases, with 12 bases separating them. This CDR3 spans 14 amino acids. The CDR3 nucleotides read TGTGCCAGCAGTTACGTAAGGGAGGGGCAGCCCCAGCATTTT. It encodes CASSYVREGQPQHF.

This chain connects TRBV27 to TRBJ2-1, with 7 bases that match TRBD2. The CDR3 has 15 amino acids. Per germline, CDR1 MNHEY and CDR2 SMNVEV (reference sequence). Losses at the gene ends were 5 bases for V and 5 bases for J; bases not matched to a gene: 9. CDR3: CASSPGLPRDNEQFF. The CDR3 region has the DNA TGTGCCAGCAGTCCGGGACTACCCAGGGACAATGAGCAGTTCTTC.

CDR3: CASSLQGNYGYTF. The DNA of the CDR3 is TGTGCCAGCAGCTTGCAGGGGAACTATGGCTACACCTTC. The chain carries TRBV5-6 and TRBJ1-2; possible D gene TRBD1, 6 bases. The germline V and J ends were trimmed by 1 base and 2 bases, with 6 bases remaining between them. The germline V gene encodes CDR1 SGHDT and CDR2 YYEEEE. The length of the CDR3 is 13 residues.

The sample holds one count of this clone. The chain uses TRBV4-1 and TRBJ2-4, with a possible D match to TRBD2 (6 bases). From germline, CDR1 is MGHRA and CDR2 YSYEKL. V was trimmed by 1 base and J by 0 bases, leaving 13 bases between them. This CDR3 contains 17 residues. CDR3 protein: CASSQAAAGLAKNIQYF. The CDR3 DNA reads as TGCGCCAGCAGCCAAGCAGCGGCGGGGCTAGCCAAAAACATTCAGTACTTC.

The chain combines TRBV29-1 with TRBJ2-3; 8 bases match TRBD2. The germline V gene has CDR1 SQVTM and CDR2 ANQGSEA. With V trimmed by 3 bases and J by 2 bases, 7 bases remained unmatched. The CDR3 loop spans 15 amino acids. The CDR3 here is CSVEGTGGHTDTQYF. DNA of the CDR3: TGCAGCGTTGAGGGGACGGGGGGGCACACAGATACGCAGTATTTT.

Comment on this clone: The sample carries other DNA sequences with the same CDR3. The V call is TRBV2, the J call TRBJ1-5; D possibly corresponds to TRBD1 (5 bases). V shed 3 bases and J shed 4 bases, with 10 bases lying between them. Germline CDR1 is SNHLY and CDR2 is FYNNEI. CDR3 length: 14 amino acids. The CDR3 here is CASSDRDSNQPQHF. The DNA for the CDR3 is TGTGCCAGCAGTGACCGGGACTCAAATCAGCCCCAGCATTTT.

The CDR3 DNA reads as TGTGCCAGCGATTATACAGGATTCCGCTCTGGAAACACCATATATTTT. Translating it yields CASDYTGFRSGNTIYF. J is TRBJ1-3 and V is TRBV19; D might be TRBD1 (5 bases). Looked up from germline, CDR1 is LNHDA and CDR2 is SQIVND (reference sequence). V shed 9 bases and J shed 0 bases, with 18 bases lying between them. CDR3 length equals 16 residues.